This passage covers 6 T cell receptor beta chains from one sample sequenced in a study of human T cells and chemical hapten exposure. TCRdb reprocessed the RACE reads via MiXCR and lists one record per CDR3 protein. The repertoire holds tens of thousands of distinct CDR3 sequences, 8.5% seen once, with around 3.5% in the top ten. The time point here: patch test 2, 6 weeks after DPC sensitization. The treatment denotes: therapeutic diphenylcyclopropenone sensitization with weekly scalp DPC. The material was whole blood, obtained in connection with sensitization to the hapten diphenylcyclopropenone (DPC). The source is a woman between 45 and 65 years old with alopecia areata. Some clones in this sample may be carry-over from other donors' samples.

This clonotype occurred a few times. This sequence joins TRBV10-2 and TRBJ2-3, with D perhaps assigned TRBD1 or TRBD2 (5 bases each). The CDR3 loop spans 17 amino acids. Trimming stripped 1 base from V and 2 bases from J, with 16 bases between. Germline assignment: CDR1 WSHSY and CDR2 SAAADI. CDR3 residues: CASSEFDGGSYTDTQYF. The CDR3 DNA reads TGCGCCAGCAGTGAGTTTGATGGGGGTTCCTACACAGATACGCAGTATTTT.

The chain carries TRBV27 and TRBJ2-3; D may be TRBD1 or TRBD2 (7 bases each). Looked up from germline, CDR1 is MNHEY and CDR2 is SMNVEV (reference sequence). Between the trimmed V and J ends, which lost 8 bases and 0 bases, there was a span of 18 bases. This CDR3 comprises 16 residues. The CDR3 DNA sequence: TGTGCCAGCCGTCCCAGGGGGGGACAGAGCACAGATACGCAGTATTTT. It yields the protein CASRPRGGQSTDTQYF.

In DNA, the CDR3 is TGTGCCAGTAGTATAAGTGATTCACCCCTCCACTTT. Translated, it gives CASSISDSPLHF. The V gene is TRBV19, the J gene TRBJ1-6; D gene ambiguous. The CDR3 extends over 12 amino acids. The V gene's germline CDR1 is LNHDA and CDR2 SQIVND (reference sequence). Trimming left V 2 bases short and J 8 bases short, with 4 bases between. Variable domain in full (rest from reference TRBV19 and TRBJ1-6): DGGITQSPKYLFRKEGQNVTLSCEQNLNHDAMYWYRQDPGQGLRLIYYSQIVNDFQKGDIAEGYSVSREKKESFPLTVTSAQKNPTAFYLCASSISDSPLHFGNGTRLTVT.

The chain combines TRBV4-3 with TRBJ2-1; D possibly corresponds to TRBD1 (6 bases). The V end lost 0 bases, the J end lost 8 bases, and 11 bases lay between the germline ends. The CDR3 is made up of 14 amino acids. The germline V gene encodes CDR1 LGHNA and CDR2 YSLEER. Here the CDR3 DNA reads TGCGCCAGCAGCCAAGATGGGGCAGGGGATGAGCAGTTCTTC. It codes for CASSQDGAGDEQFF.

This clonotype was counted a few times. The chain is built from TRBV7-2 and TRBJ2-7, with D unresolved. Per germline, CDR1 SGHTA and CDR2 FQGNSA. Trimming stripped 8 bases from V and 3 bases from J, with 11 bases between. The CDR3 has 12 amino acids. This CDR3 reads CASGYLGYEQYF. CDR3 DNA: TGTGCCAGCGGCTATTTAGGCTACGAGCAGTACTTC.

This clonotype was seen repeatedly, ten times or more. The chain employs TRBV9 and TRBJ2-7; TRBD1 matches at 7 bases. The germline CDR1 and CDR2 sequences are SGDLS and YYNGEE. The CDR3 runs 14 residues. With 6 bases clipped from V and 5 bases from J, the junction kept 11 bases outside the gene matches. This chain's CDR3 is CASNSRGQGDEQYF. The CDR3 nucleotides are TGTGCCAGCAATTCCCGAGGCCAGGGGGACGAGCAGTACTTC.